Below are 12 T cell receptor beta chains sequenced from a single sample in a study of T cell repertoires in cytomegalovirus infection. MiXCR was run by TCRdb on the reads, yielding one entry per CDR3 protein. The data hold some 300,000 distinct CDR3 sequences, with 8% to 10% observed a single time. The sample consisted of PBMCs. These receptors were collected from a human donor in good health (CMV status not recorded). Some clones in this sample may be carry-over from other donors' samples.

Worth noting for this clonotype: The conserved phenylalanine or tryptophan is not found at the CDR3 terminus, so this likely reflects a read error. The chain recombines TRBV6-2 or TRBV6-3 with TRBJ1-6; 7 nucleotides match TRBD1. The CDR3 covers 16 residues. The germline V gene has CDR1 MNHEY and CDR2 SVGEGT. The V segment lost 5 bases and the J segment 7 bases; nucleotides outside the gene matches: 11. In DNA, the CDR3 is TGTGCCAGCAGTCCTCTTCCGGGACAGCTAAATTCACCCCTCCACTCT. Encoded protein: CASSPLPGQLNSPLHS.

This clonotype was recorded many times. The gene calls are TRBV2 and TRBJ1-5, with D possibly matching TRBD1 (6 bases). V lost 4 bases to trimming and J lost 5 bases, with 15 bases between them. The CDR3 totals 15 residues. The V gene's germline CDR1 is SNHLY and CDR2 FYNNEI. The CDR3 here is CASSGTNREDQPQHF. The CDR3 coding sequence is TGTGCCAGCAGTGGGACTAACAGGGAAGATCAGCCCCAGCATTTT.

Comment on this clonotype: This may stem from a read error, because a much larger clone lies one nucleotide away. The chain carries TRBV15 and TRBJ1-4, with unresolved D. The CDR3 has 15 residues. Germline values: CDR1 LNHNV, CDR2 YYDKDF (reference sequence). The CDR3 bases are TGTGCCACCAGCAGAGCCGAAGTGGCTAATGAAAGACTGTTTTTT. This codes for CATSRAEVANERLFF.

Ten or more counts support this clonotype. The J gene is TRBJ1-1, the V gene TRBV15, with D possibly matching TRBD1 (5 bases). This CDR3 has 17 amino acids. Trimming took off 2 bases at V and 11 bases at J, with 27 bases between the two ends. The V gene's germline CDR1 is LNHNV and CDR2 YYDKDF (reference sequence). CDR3 residues: CATSRFNPSGPTGGAFF. Written as DNA, the CDR3 is TGTGCCACCAGCAGATTTAATCCCTCAGGGCCCACGGGCGGGGCTTTCTTT.

The sample holds many counts of this clonotype. V is TRBV7-2 and J is TRBJ1-6, with TRBD1 matching 8 bases. Trimming took 4 bases from V and 0 from J; bases not matched to a gene: 11. This CDR3 has 19 amino acids. CDR1 is SGHTA and CDR2 is FQGNSA in the germline V gene. The CDR3 region is CASSWRIRDRSSYNSPLHF. The CDR3 DNA sequence: TGTGCCAGCAGCTGGCGCATCCGGGACAGGAGCTCCTATAATTCACCCCTCCACTTT. The variable domain in full, completed from reference TRBV7-2 and TRBJ1-6, reads GAGVSQSPSNKVTEKGKDVELRCDPISGHTALYWYRQSLGQGLEFLIYFQGNSAPDKSGLPSDRFSAERTGGSVSTLTIQRTQQEDSAVYLCASSWRIRDRSSYNSPLHFGNGTRLTVT.

Ten or more counts support this clonotype. This chain joins TRBV20-1 and TRBJ1-3; 9 nucleotides agree with TRBD1. The CDR3 runs to 16 residues. Unmatched junction bases numbered 4, after V lost 1 base and J lost 0 bases. Germline V gene data show CDR1 as DFQATT and CDR2 as SNEGSKA (reference sequence). The CDR3 bases are TGCAGTGCTAGAGGGACAGGGGCCCTCTCTGGAAACACCATATATTTT. Translation: CSARGTGALSGNTIYF.

Many counts were recorded for this clonotype. This chain uses TRBV10-3 with TRBJ1-5; D call uncertain. The CDR3 sequence is 14 residues long. The germline V gene has CDR1 ENHRY and CDR2 SYGVKD. Trimming removed 7 bases from V and 0 bases from J, with 10 bases in between. The CDR3 DNA is TGTGCCATCAAGGCGGACGTTAGCAATCAGCCCCAGCATTTT. This gives the protein CAIKADVSNQPQHF.

In its sample, this clonotype was seen many times. V is TRBV11-2 and J is TRBJ2-3; 9 nucleotides match TRBD2. The J segment lost 4 bases and the V segment lost 5 bases, leaving 7 bases of the junction unmatched. The germline CDR1 and CDR2 sequences are SGHAT and FQNNGV. CDR3 length equals 15 residues. Written as DNA, the CDR3 is TGTGCCAGCAGCCGTGCGGGGGGGGCTCCAGATACGCAGTATTTT. Its translation is CASSRAGGAPDTQYF.

This clonotype was seen many times. The chain combines TRBV14 with TRBJ2-1; D might be TRBD2 (6 bases). Germline V gives CDR1 SGHDN, CDR2 FVKESK. This CDR3 spans 17 amino acids. Trimming removed 1 base from V and 2 bases from J, with 15 bases in between. CDR3: CASSQVVFRGTYNEQFF. The CDR3 nucleotides are TGTGCCAGCAGCCAAGTCGTTTTTCGGGGGACCTACAATGAGCAGTTCTTC.

The V gene is TRBV2, the J gene TRBJ2-1, with 9 bases identical to TRBD1. Germline trimming cut 8 bases from V and 9 bases from J; bases unmatched to any gene: 17. The V gene's germline CDR1 is SNHLY and CDR2 FYNNEI. The CDR3 is made up of 16 amino acids. CDR3 residues: CASGKLGLQGASEQFF. In DNA, the CDR3 is TGTGCCAGCGGCAAGCTTGGCCTACAGGGGGCGAGTGAGCAGTTCTTC.

This clonotype was seen repeatedly, ten times or more. This sequence joins TRBV28 and TRBJ1-5; perhaps TRBD1 as D (6 bases). Germline values: CDR1 MDHEN, CDR2 SYDVKM. The CDR3 spans 16 residues. Trimming stripped 5 bases from V and 7 bases from J, with 21 bases between. DNA of the CDR3: TGTGCCAGCAGTCTCCTGGGGGGGGGCTTAGAACAGCCCCAGCATTTT. Protein sequence: CASSLLGGGLEQPQHF.

This clonotype was observed a handful of times. CDR3 in amino acids: CSARDGRDYDYGYTF. CDR3 bases: TGCAGTGCTAGAGATGGACGGGACTACGACTATGGCTACACCTTC. The chain carries TRBV20-1 and TRBJ1-2, with a possible D match to TRBD1 (5 bases). The CDR3 length is 15 residues. The germline V and J ends were trimmed by 0 bases and 3 bases, with 14 bases remaining between them. CDR1 and CDR2 from the germline V gene are DFQATT and SNEGSKA (reference sequence).